One and the same sample provided the 16 T cell receptor beta chains below, sequenced in a study of neurological immune-mediated disorders. TCRdb re-derived calls from the 5' RACE reads in MiXCR, one entry per CDR3 protein. The data contain 40,000 to 50,000 distinct CDR3 sequences, about 9.4% of them singletons. Material for sequencing was PBMCs. These receptors originate from a middle-aged woman with HTLV-1-associated myelopathy (HAM/TSP).

This clonotype was seen ten or more times. The chain employs TRBV4-3 and TRBJ1-1; 11 bases fit TRBD1. V lost 4 bases, J lost 5 bases, and 6 bases stayed unmatched. From germline, CDR1 is LGHNA and CDR2 YSLEER. The CDR3 has 15 amino acids. CDR3 coding DNA: TGCGCCAGCAGCCTGCGGACAGGGGGCGATACTGAAGCTTTCTTT. Translating it yields CASSLRTGGDTEAFF.

This chain joins TRBV25-1 and TRBJ1-1, with 7 bases fitting TRBD1. This CDR3 comprises 15 residues. J lost 7 bases, V lost 3 bases, and 11 bases had no gene match. CDR1 and CDR2 (germline): MGHDK, SYGVNS. The CDR3 is CASSDIDREAYEAFF. The CDR3 DNA reads as TGTGCCAGCAGTGACATAGACAGGGAGGCCTATGAAGCTTTCTTT. Variable domain in full (rest from reference TRBV25-1 and TRBJ1-1): EADIYQTPRYLVIGTGKKITLECSQTMGHDKMYWYQQDPGMELHLIHYSYGVNSTEKGDLSSESTVSRIRTEHFPLTLESARPSHTSQYLCASSDIDREAYEAFFGQGTRLTVV.

This clonotype was recorded at least ten times. V and J are TRBV14 and TRBJ2-3; 8 positions agree with TRBD1. Germline assignment: CDR1 SGHDN and CDR2 FVKESK. The length of the CDR3 is 16 residues. V trimming: 4 bases; J trimming: 1 base; junction bases outside the gene matches: 7. The CDR3 DNA is TGTGCCAGCAGCCCTTGGAAGACAGGGGGCACAGATACGCAGTATTTT. Encoded protein: CASSPWKTGGTDTQYF.

This clonotype was seen many times. This rearrangement joins TRBV29-1 to TRBJ2-3; a possible D gene is TRBD2 (5 bases). Germline V gene data show CDR1 as SQVTM and CDR2 as ANQGSEA. The V and J ends lost 4 bases and 8 bases respectively, with 19 bases between them. The length of the CDR3 is 14 residues. The CDR3 region has the DNA TGCAGCGTTGGGCTTCTGAGGGCACAGATTACGCAGTATTTT. Translated, it gives CSVGLLRAQITQYF.

As to this clonotype: Just one base apart from a much larger clone, this may be a read error. This chain joins TRBV4-1 and TRBJ2-3; D ambiguous. Trimming removed 1 base from V and 2 bases from J, with 7 bases in between. CDR1 is MGHRA and CDR2 is YSYEKL in the germline V gene. The CDR3 loop spans 14 amino acids. The CDR3 reads CASSQAPNTDTQYF. DNA of the CDR3: TGCGCCAGCAGCCAAGCGCCTAACACAGATACGCAGTATTTT.

This clonotype came up many times. The gene calls are TRBV29-1 and TRBJ2-7; maybe TRBD2 (5 bases). This CDR3 contains 12 residues. V lost 2 bases to trimming and J lost 5 bases, with 10 bases between them. Per germline, CDR1 SQVTM and CDR2 ANQGSEA. The CDR3 DNA is TGCAGCGTTGAAAACCGGGGTCACGAGCAGTACTTC. It specifies CSVENRGHEQYF.

Points on this clonotype: At one boundary the junction diverges from the germline segment, which might be a read error. The chain is built from TRBV7-2 and TRBJ2-5, with 7 bases identical to TRBD2. The V gene's germline CDR1 is SGHTA and CDR2 FQGNSA. The CDR3 is made up of 12 amino acids. The DNA for the CDR3 is TGTGCCAGCAGCATTGGGCGGGAGACCCTGTACTTC. It codes for CASSIGRETLYF.

This clonotype has ten or more counts. The V and J genes are TRBV5-1 and TRBJ2-3; D uncertain. V lost 0 bases to trimming and J lost 5 bases, with 13 bases between them. The CDR3 covers 15 residues. Germline loops: CDR1 SGHRS, CDR2 YFSETQ. DNA for the CDR3: TGCGCCAGCAGCTTGGAGGCAGCCAATATAGATACGCAGTATTTT. It codes for CASSLEAANIDTQYF.

Details on this clonotype: Relative to the germline gene, one junction end is altered; a read error may explain this. The chain combines TRBV7-6 with TRBJ2-2; tentatively, D is TRBD1 or TRBD2 (5 bases each). The CDR3 has 16 residues. Germline V gives CDR1 SGHVS, CDR2 FNYEAQ. The CDR3 here is CASSLVGTPVTGEPFF. Here the CDR3 DNA reads TGTGCCAGCAGCTTAGTAGGGACCCCGGTCACCGGGGAGCCGTTTTTT.

There are many counts of this clonotype. The chain joins TRBV7-9 to TRBJ2-2; perhaps TRBD2 as D (5 bases). The CDR3 covers 15 residues. Trimming left V 1 base short and J 2 bases short, with 8 bases between. CDR1 SEHNR and CDR2 FQNEAQ come from the germline V gene (reference sequence). The CDR3 nucleotides read TGTGCCAGCAGCTTAGGGCGGGCCAACACCGGGGAGCTGTTTTTT. This gives the protein CASSLGRANTGELFF.

This clonotype was counted many times. V usage is TRBV9 and J usage is TRBJ2-7, with D unclear. The CDR3 is made up of 13 amino acids. CDR1 and CDR2 from the germline V gene are SGDLS and YYNGEE. V lost 3 bases and J lost 3, with 10 bases in between. The CDR3 DNA sequence: TGTGCCAGCAGCGAGTCGGCAGACTACGAGCAGTACTTC. Residues: CASSESADYEQYF.

This clonotype was picked up many times. The chain joins TRBV27 to TRBJ2-7; either TRBD1 or TRBD2 may supply D (6 bases each). V was trimmed by 2 bases and J by 5 bases, leaving 16 bases between them. Looked up from germline, CDR1 is MNHEY and CDR2 is SMNVEV (reference sequence). The CDR3 runs 15 residues. CDR3 DNA sequence: TGTGCCAGCAGTTTAAGTCCGCAGGGGAGGAACGAGCAGTACTTC. Protein: CASSLSPQGRNEQYF.

This clonotype turned up a few times. This may be a read error: a much more frequent sequence differs by one nucleotide. The gene calls are TRBV10-3 and TRBJ2-3; 7 positions match TRBD2. The junction had 6 bases not matched to a gene; V was cut back by 4 bases and J by 2 bases. The CDR3 contains 15 residues. Germline V lookup: CDR1 ENHRY, CDR2 SYGVKD. CDR3 loop: CAISGARGITDTQYF. CDR3 DNA: TGTGCCATCAGTGGGGCGCGGGGGATCACAGATACGCAGTATTTT.

This clonotype was seen at least ten times. Here the CDR3 reads CASSSGPDNEQFF. The DNA of the CDR3 is TGTGCCAGCAGCTCCGGGCCTGACAATGAGCAGTTCTTC. This chain uses TRBV7-3 with TRBJ2-1; no reliable D call. CDR3 size: 13 residues. The ends were cut back, 4 bases at V and 5 bases at J, with 9 bases in the middle. The germline gives CDR1 SGHTA, CDR2 FQGTGA.

Turning to this clonotype: The junction and the germline gene differ at one end; a read error may be behind it. The CDR3 loop is CASSQTRQVVVYF. DNA of the CDR3: TGCGCCAGCAGCCAAACCCGACAGGTGGTTGTGTACTTC. This rearrangement joins TRBV3-1 to TRBJ2-5; weak D call: TRBD1 (6 bases). Germline V gene data show CDR1 as LGHDT and CDR2 as YNNKEL (reference sequence). The CDR3 covers 13 residues.

This clonotype has at least ten counts. The rearrangement links TRBV10-3 to TRBJ1-1, with a tentative D call TRBD1 (5 bases). The CDR3 sequence is 16 residues long. With 2 bases removed from V and 3 bases from J, the gap between germline ends came to 16 bases. The germline gives CDR1 ENHRY, CDR2 SYGVKD. The CDR3, as DNA: TGTGCCATCAGTGAGCAAAGAGGGGACGGTGACACTGAAGCTTTCTTT. Encoded protein: CAISEQRGDGDTEAFF.